This T cell receptor (beta chain) was sequenced in a study of cytomegalovirus exposure and HLA in healthy donors. The CDR3 has 15 amino acids. Germline assignment: CDR1 SEHNR and CDR2 FQNEAQ (reference sequence). With 0 bases removed from V and 0 bases from J, the gap between germline ends came to 8 bases. TCRdb's table, derived via immunoSEQ multiplex PCR, lists solely in-frame clones and lacks some. The sample carries about 150,000 clones, approximately 86% recorded once. A few counts support this clone. The source material was PBMCs. The chain joins TRBV7-9 to TRBJ2-5, with D possibly TRBD1 on 6 matching bases. The receptor's source is a man aged 18 to 30 in good health and CMV-seropositive. The CDR3 region is CASSLATGYQETQYF. CDR3 bases: TGTGCCAGCAGCTTAGCAACAGGGTACCAAGAGACCCAGTACTTC.